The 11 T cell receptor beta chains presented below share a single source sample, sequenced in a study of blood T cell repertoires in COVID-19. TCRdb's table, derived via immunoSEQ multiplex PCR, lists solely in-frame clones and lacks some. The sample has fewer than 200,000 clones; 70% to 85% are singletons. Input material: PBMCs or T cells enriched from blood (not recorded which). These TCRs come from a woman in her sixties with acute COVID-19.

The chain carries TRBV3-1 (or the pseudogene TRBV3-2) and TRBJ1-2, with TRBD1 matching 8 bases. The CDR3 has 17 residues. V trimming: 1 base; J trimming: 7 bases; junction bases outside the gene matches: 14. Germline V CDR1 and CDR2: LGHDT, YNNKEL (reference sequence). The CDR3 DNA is TGTGCCAGCAGCCAAGCGACTGCCGGGACAGGTCAGGGTGGCTACACCTTC. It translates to CASSQATAGTGQGGYTF.

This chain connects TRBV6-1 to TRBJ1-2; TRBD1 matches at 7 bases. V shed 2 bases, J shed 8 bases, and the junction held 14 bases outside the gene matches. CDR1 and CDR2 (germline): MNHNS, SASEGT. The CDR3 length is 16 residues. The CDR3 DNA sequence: TGTGCCAGCAGTGAATACGGGACAGATGTTAGATTGGGCTACACCTTC. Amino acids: CASSEYGTDVRLGYTF.

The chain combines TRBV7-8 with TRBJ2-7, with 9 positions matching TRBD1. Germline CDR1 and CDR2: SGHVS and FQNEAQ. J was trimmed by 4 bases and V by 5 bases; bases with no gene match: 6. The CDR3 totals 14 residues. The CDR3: CASSAGTGFYEQYV. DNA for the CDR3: TGTGCCAGCAGCGCCGGGACAGGGTTTTACGAGCAGTACGTC.

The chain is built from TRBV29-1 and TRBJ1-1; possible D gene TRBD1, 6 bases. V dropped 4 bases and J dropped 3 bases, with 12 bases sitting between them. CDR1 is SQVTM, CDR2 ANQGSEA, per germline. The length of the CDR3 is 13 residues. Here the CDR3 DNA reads TGCAGCGTTGGCTCAGGGGAATACACTGAAGCTTTCTTT. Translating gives CSVGSGEYTEAFF.

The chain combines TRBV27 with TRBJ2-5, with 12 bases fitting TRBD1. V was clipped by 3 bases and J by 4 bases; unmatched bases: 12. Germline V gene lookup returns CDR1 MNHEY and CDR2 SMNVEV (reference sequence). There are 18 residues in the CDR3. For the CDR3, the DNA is TGTGCCAGCAGTTTCCTCGGGACAGGGGGCTACGGAGGAGAGACCCAGTACTTC. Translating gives CASSFLGTGGYGGETQYF.

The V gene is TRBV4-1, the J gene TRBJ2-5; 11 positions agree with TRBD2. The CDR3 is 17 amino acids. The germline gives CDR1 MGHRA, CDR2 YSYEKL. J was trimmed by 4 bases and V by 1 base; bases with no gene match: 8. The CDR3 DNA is TGCGCCAGCAGCCAAGGTATTAGCGGGGGGGCCAGAGAGACCCAGTACTTC. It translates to CASSQGISGGARETQYF.

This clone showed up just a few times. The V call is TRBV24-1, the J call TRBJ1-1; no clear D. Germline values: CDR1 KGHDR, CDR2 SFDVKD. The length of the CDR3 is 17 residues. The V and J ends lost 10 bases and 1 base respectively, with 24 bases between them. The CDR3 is CATPPEGKTEPNTEAFF. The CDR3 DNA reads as TGTGCCACGCCCCCCGAGGGAAAGACGGAGCCGAACACTGAAGCTTTCTTT.

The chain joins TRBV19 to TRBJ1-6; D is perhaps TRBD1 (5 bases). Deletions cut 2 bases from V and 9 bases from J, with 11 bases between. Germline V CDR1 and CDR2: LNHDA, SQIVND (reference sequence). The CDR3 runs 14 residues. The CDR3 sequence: CASSIQGQGSPLHF. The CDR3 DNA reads TGTGCCAGTAGTATACAGGGTCAGGGTTCACCCCTCCACTTT.

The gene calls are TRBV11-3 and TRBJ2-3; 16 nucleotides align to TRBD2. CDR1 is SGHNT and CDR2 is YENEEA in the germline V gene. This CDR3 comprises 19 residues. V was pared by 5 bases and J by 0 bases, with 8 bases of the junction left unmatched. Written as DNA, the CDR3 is TGTGCCAGCAGCCCGGGGACTAGCGGGAGGGCTCCGAGCACAGATACGCAGTATTTT. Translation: CASSPGTSGRAPSTDTQYF.

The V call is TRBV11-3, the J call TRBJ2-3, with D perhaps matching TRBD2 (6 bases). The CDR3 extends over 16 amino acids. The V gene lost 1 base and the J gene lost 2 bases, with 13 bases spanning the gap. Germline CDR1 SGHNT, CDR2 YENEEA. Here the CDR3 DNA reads TGTGCCAGCAGCTTAGTATCCGGGGGAGCCACAGATACGCAGTATTTT. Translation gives CASSLVSGGATDTQYF.

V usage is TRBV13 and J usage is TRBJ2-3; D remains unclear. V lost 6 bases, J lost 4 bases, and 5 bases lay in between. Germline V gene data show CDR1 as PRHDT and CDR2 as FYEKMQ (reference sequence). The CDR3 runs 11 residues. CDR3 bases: TGTGCCAGCAGACGCGCAGATACGCAGTATTTT. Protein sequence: CASRRADTQYF.